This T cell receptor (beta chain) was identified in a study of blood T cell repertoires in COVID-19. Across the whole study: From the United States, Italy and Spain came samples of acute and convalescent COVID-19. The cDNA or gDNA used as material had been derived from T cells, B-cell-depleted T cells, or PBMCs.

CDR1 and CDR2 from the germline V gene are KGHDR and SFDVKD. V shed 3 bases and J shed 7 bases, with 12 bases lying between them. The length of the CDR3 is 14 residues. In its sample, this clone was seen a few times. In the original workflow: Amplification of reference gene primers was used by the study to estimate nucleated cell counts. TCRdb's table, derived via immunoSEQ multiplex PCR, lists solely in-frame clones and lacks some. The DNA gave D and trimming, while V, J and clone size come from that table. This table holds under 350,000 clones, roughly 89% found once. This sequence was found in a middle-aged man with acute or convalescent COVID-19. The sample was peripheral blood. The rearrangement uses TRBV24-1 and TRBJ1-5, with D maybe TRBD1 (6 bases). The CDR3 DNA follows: TGTGCCACCAGTGATACACAGGGCCGACAGCCCCAGCATTTT. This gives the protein CATSDTQGRQPQHF.